This passage covers 7 T cell receptor beta chains from one sample sequenced in a study of T-cell memory formation after mild COVID-19. TCRdb reprocessed the 5' RACE reads with MiXCR, giving one entry per CDR3 protein. Of about 310,000 distinct CDR3 sequences listed, approximately 16% are singletons. Sequencing input: PBMCs or a T cell subset sorted from them (not recorded which). All receptors derive from a young man who had mild COVID-19 (a few samples of this study predate the infection). Cell type and time point are not known.

The gene calls are TRBV7-9 and TRBJ2-1, with 11 nucleotides matching TRBD2. V lost 1 base to trimming and J lost 4 bases; unmatched junction nucleotides: 6. CDR1 and CDR2 from the germline V gene are SEHNR and FQNEAQ (reference sequence). The CDR3 spans 17 residues. CDR3: CASSLVSGGATYNEQFF. The CDR3, as DNA: TGTGCCAGCAGCTTAGTTAGCGGGGGGGCCACGTACAATGAGCAGTTCTTC.

This clonotype has more than one count but fewer than ten. V usage is TRBV7-9 and J usage is TRBJ2-5; D is ambiguous. Germline V lookup: CDR1 SEHNR, CDR2 FQNEAQ (reference sequence). The germline V and J ends were trimmed by 1 base and 7 bases, with 13 bases remaining between them. The CDR3 extends over 14 amino acids. CDR3 DNA: TGTGCCAGCAGCTTAGATGTCACCTCGGGGACCCAGTACTTC. This codes for CASSLDVTSGTQYF. Full variable domain (missing parts from reference TRBV7-9 and TRBJ2-5): DTGVSQNPRHKITKRGQNVTFRCDPISEHNRLYWYRQTLGQGPEFLTYFQNEAQLEKSRLLSDRFSAERPKGSFSTLEIQRTEQGDSAMYLCASSLDVTSGTQYFGPGTRLLVL.

This chain links TRBV4-2 with TRBJ1-4; 7 bases are shared with TRBD1. The V and J ends lost 4 bases and 1 base, in that order; junction bases with no gene match: 3. This CDR3 comprises 15 residues. In germline, CDR1 is LGHNA, CDR2 YNFKEQ. Here the CDR3 DNA reads TGTGCCAGCAGCCCACAGGGGTTAACTAATGAAAAACTGTTTTTT. It encodes CASSPQGLTNEKLFF.

This clonotype turned up a few times. The chain joins TRBV28 to TRBJ2-5; D may correspond to TRBD1 or TRBD2 (5 bases each). Germline CDR1 MDHEN, CDR2 SYDVKM. CDR3 length: 14 amino acids. The V and J ends lost 8 bases and 1 base respectively, with 14 bases between them. CDR3 residues: CASQLLGTQETQYF. The CDR3 DNA follows: TGTGCCAGCCAACTTTTAGGGACCCAAGAGACCCAGTACTTC.

In its sample, this clonotype was seen a few times. V gene TRBV2 combines with J gene TRBJ1-2, with 7 bases aligning to TRBD1. With V trimmed by 7 bases and J by 0 bases, 11 bases remained unmatched. Per germline, CDR1 SNHLY and CDR2 FYNNEI. This CDR3 has 16 amino acids. The CDR3 coding sequence is TGTGCCAGCACCGAGGGGGCGGACTTAGCTAACTATGGCTACACCTTC. Protein: CASTEGADLANYGYTF. The full variable domain, with the rest looked up from reference TRBV2 and TRBJ1-2, is EPEVTQTPSHQVTQMGQEVILRCVPISNHLYFYWYRQILGQKVEFLVSFYNNEISEKSEIFDDQFSVERPDGSNFTLKIRSTKLEDSAMYFCASTEGADLANYGYTFGSGTRLTVV.

This chain uses TRBV20-1 with TRBJ2-1; D unclear. CDR3 length: 14 amino acids. Germline assignment: CDR1 DFQATT and CDR2 SNEGSKA (reference sequence). The V gene lost 0 bases and the J gene lost 8 bases, with 14 bases spanning the gap. Here the CDR3 DNA reads TGCAGTGCTAGAGACCCCCTGGGTGGCGATGAGCAGTTCTTC. Encoded protein: CSARDPLGGDEQFF.

The rearrangement joins TRBV21-1 to TRBJ2-3. TRBV21-1 is a known pseudogene. The CDR3 extends over 11 amino acids. CDR3 in amino acids: CASSKVGKEYF. CDR3 nucleotides: TGTGCCAGCAGCAAAGTCGGAAAGGAGTATTTT.